The TCR beta chain described here comes from a study of cytomegalovirus exposure and HLA in healthy donors. Notes on the study in general: Confirmation was obtained in vitro that a few CMV-associated chains are specific for CMV antigens.

The PCR made use of 60 Vbeta and 13 Jbeta primers. Sequencing was performed with immunoSEQ multiplex PCR; in TCRdb, only in-frame clones are kept and a portion is missing. This sample's table has 100,000 to 150,000 clones. Note on this clone: Its matching antigen is unknown.

Deletions cut 2 bases from V and 3 bases from J, with 14 bases between. Germline lookup yields CDR1 SGHRS and CDR2 YFSETQ. The CDR3 totals 15 residues. The chain carries TRBV5-1 and TRBJ2-5; D unresolved. The TCR was taken from a man younger than 30 in good health and CMV-seronegative. The sequencing sample was made of PBMCs. In nucleotides, the CDR3 is TGCGCCAGCAGCTTAAATAAACTTTTTAAAGAGACCCAGTACTTC. Translating it yields CASSLNKLFKETQYF. The full variable domain, rest sourced from reference TRBV5-1 and TRBJ2-5, is KAGVTQTPRYLIKTRGQQVTLSCSPISGHRSVSWYQQTPGQGLQFLFEYFSETQRNKGNFPGRFSGRQFSNSRSEMNVSTLELGDSALYLCASSLNKLFKETQYFGPGTRLLVL.